The 24 T cell receptor beta chains below were found in one sample sequenced in a study of PD-1 blockade in classical Hodgkin lymphoma. Using immunoSEQ multiplex PCR, the repertoire was profiled, and TCRdb retains in-frame clones only, with some absent. This sample yields over 25,000 clones, of which 71% are seen a single time; over 2.5% belongs to the top ten. Autologous stem cell transplantation was followed by relapse in every patient, and brentuximab vedotin exposure varied. Material: peripheral blood mononuclear cells (PBMCs), obtained before the second cycle of nivolumab. The receptors shown here come from a human donor with classical Hodgkin lymphoma.

This sequence joins TRBV19 and TRBJ2-3, with a possible D match to TRBD1 (5 bases). Germline-derived CDR1 and CDR2 are LNHDA and SQIVND (reference sequence). The CDR3 is 18 amino acids. V lost 6 bases and J lost 2, with 24 bases in between. CDR3 residues: CASSKGFLRGRSTDTQYF. CDR3 sequence (DNA): TGTGCCAGTAGCAAGGGCTTTCTTAGGGGAAGATCCACAGATACGCAGTATTTT.

The chain combines TRBV7-8 with TRBJ2-5; D possibly matches TRBD1 or TRBD2 (6 bases each). Trimming removed 1 base from V and 4 bases from J, with 13 bases in between. The CDR3 loop spans 15 amino acids. Per the germline V gene, CDR1 is SGHVS and CDR2 is FQNEAQ. CDR3 sequence: CASSLEGGLGETQYF. In DNA form, the CDR3 reads TGTGCCAGCAGCTTAGAGGGGGGCTTAGGAGAGACCCAGTACTTC.

This clone was seen only once. The CDR3, as DNA: TGTGCCAGCAGCCAAGTAAGGAATGAGCAGTTCTTC. Protein product: CASSQVRNEQFF. This chain joins TRBV14 and TRBJ2-1; D gene uncertain. The V end was cut by 1 base, the J end by 7 bases, with 5 bases between. The germline V gene has CDR1 SGHDN and CDR2 FVKESK. The CDR3 runs to 12 residues.

The chain carries TRBV7-6 and TRBJ1-3; D unclear. Trimming shortened V by 5 bases and J by 0 bases, and 17 bases separated the two germline ends. The CDR3 contains 17 residues. Germline V lookup: CDR1 SGHVS, CDR2 FNYEAQ. The CDR3 loop is CASSPGKNPGSGNTIYF. The CDR3, as DNA: TGTGCCAGCAGCCCGGGAAAAAACCCTGGCTCTGGAAACACCATATATTTT.

The genes are TRBV6-5 and TRBJ2-1; D is unresolved. Germline CDR1 MNHEY, CDR2 SVGAGI. Between the trimmed V and J ends, which lost 0 bases and 6 bases, there was a span of 6 bases. The CDR3 sequence is 13 residues long. The CDR3 region has the DNA TGTGCCAGCAGTTACTCGAATGCCAATGAGCAGTTCTTC. Protein: CASSYSNANEQFF.

The V call is TRBV4-2, the J call TRBJ2-3; D gene uncertain. Germline loops: CDR1 LGHNA, CDR2 YNFKEQ. Trimming shortened V by 0 bases and J by 0 bases, and 19 bases separated the two germline ends. The CDR3 is made up of 19 amino acids. DNA of the CDR3: TGTGCCAGCAGCCAAGAGTTGGGCCTAAGGCGCGGTAGCACAGATACGCAGTATTTT. The encoded protein is CASSQELGLRRGSTDTQYF.

The chain couples TRBV29-1 to TRBJ2-3, with D possibly being TRBD2 (5 bases). The CDR3 is made up of 14 amino acids. Germline assignment: CDR1 SQVTM and CDR2 ANQGSEA. Trimming removed 3 bases from V and 2 bases from J, with 12 bases in between. CDR3 region: CSVDQPGFTDTQYF. CDR3 sequence (DNA): TGCAGCGTTGACCAACCGGGGTTCACAGATACGCAGTATTTT.

CDR3 protein: CASSQDKGGPNTEAFF. The CDR3 nucleotides read TGCGCCAGCAGCCAAGATAAGGGAGGCCCGAACACTGAAGCTTTCTTT. The gene calls are TRBV4-3 and TRBJ1-1; no clear D gene. Trimming pared 0 bases from V and 1 base from J, leaving 12 bases between. This CDR3 has 16 residues. The germline gives CDR1 LGHNA, CDR2 YSLEER.

CDR3 nucleotide sequence: TGTGCCAGCAGCTACGAAGGCACAGATACGCAGTATTTT. Encoded protein: CASSYEGTDTQYF. The genes are TRBV7-9 and TRBJ2-3; D call uncertain. The germline V gene encodes CDR1 SEHNR and CDR2 FQNEAQ (reference sequence). This CDR3 comprises 13 residues. Trimming removed 4 bases from V and 1 base from J, with 6 bases in between.

This clone was observed a handful of times. This chain connects TRBV20-1 to TRBJ2-7; D ambiguous. Deletions cut 1 base from V and 6 bases from J, with 7 bases between. CDR1 is DFQATT, CDR2 SNEGSKA, per germline (reference sequence). CDR3 length: 11 amino acids. CDR3 loop: CSARGGGEQYF. DNA of the CDR3: TGCAGTGCTAGAGGGGGTGGCGAGCAGTACTTC.

This clone is medium-sized in the sample. The chain recombines TRBV20-1 with TRBJ2-1; D is ambiguous. The CDR3 extends over 10 amino acids. Deletions cut 6 bases from V and 10 bases from J, with 10 bases between. CDR1 is DFQATT and CDR2 is SNEGSKA in the germline V gene (reference sequence). The CDR3 here is CSAVAGEQFF. CDR3 coding DNA: TGCAGTGCCGTAGCCGGGGAGCAGTTCTTC.

The chain recombines TRBV28 with TRBJ1-6, with 11 bases aligning to TRBD1. The CDR3 runs 15 residues. V shed 5 bases, J shed 9 bases, and the junction held 6 bases outside the gene matches. Germline CDR1 reads MDHEN; CDR2 reads SYDVKM. The CDR3: CASSPWTGGSSPLHF. As DNA, the CDR3 is TGTGCCAGCAGTCCATGGACAGGGGGCAGTTCACCCCTCCACTTT.

A few counts support this clone. The CDR3 sequence: CASSELSSGANVLTF. The CDR3 DNA reads as TGCGCCAGCAGTGAGTTAAGCTCTGGGGCCAACGTCCTGACTTTC. The V and J genes are TRBV5-1 and TRBJ2-6; D gene ambiguous. Germline V gene lookup returns CDR1 SGHRS and CDR2 YFSETQ. The CDR3 has 15 amino acids. V lost 5 bases, J lost 0 bases, and 9 bases lay in between.

This sequence joins TRBV30 and TRBJ2-3; the D is unclear. This CDR3 region has 13 residues. The V gene's germline CDR1 is GTSNPN and CDR2 SVGIG (reference sequence). V was trimmed by 0 bases and J by 4 bases, leaving 8 bases between them. DNA of the CDR3: TGTGCCTGGAGTGTGGGTGTGGCAGATACGCAGTATTTT. Translation gives CAWSVGVADTQYF.

The chain combines TRBV10-1 with TRBJ2-7; D gene ambiguous. Germline V lookup: CDR1 WNHNN, CDR2 SYGVQD (reference sequence). CDR3 length: 11 residues. V dropped 3 bases and J dropped 8 bases, with 8 bases sitting between them. The CDR3 coding sequence is TGCGCCAGCAGTGACGAGTTGAAGCAGTACTTC. Protein: CASSDELKQYF.

This rearrangement joins TRBV7-9 to TRBJ1-5; no clear D. Germline V gene sequence: CDR1 SEHNR, CDR2 FQNEAQ (reference sequence). This CDR3 has 14 amino acids. The V end lost 8 bases, the J end lost 5 bases, and 16 bases lay between the germline ends. The CDR3 sequence is CASSSTETYQPQHF. CDR3 sequence (DNA): TGTGCCAGCTCCTCGACGGAAACTTATCAGCCCCAGCATTTT.

The chain joins TRBV19 to TRBJ2-1, with TRBD1 identical over 8 bases. Per the germline V gene, CDR1 is LNHDA and CDR2 is SQIVND (reference sequence). Trimming cost V 3 bases and J 6 bases; bases outside gene matches: 10. The CDR3 loop spans 16 amino acids. The CDR3 DNA reads TGTGCCAGTAGTATTCGAGGAGGGACAGGCGGCAATGAGCAGTTCTTC. It is translated as CASSIRGGTGGNEQFF.

This clone was seen a handful of times. The V and J genes are TRBV9 and TRBJ1-2; no clear D gene. This CDR3 spans 13 amino acids. The V and J ends lost 0 bases and 8 bases respectively, with 11 bases between them. Per the germline V gene, CDR1 is SGDLS and CDR2 is YYNGEE. CDR3 nucleotides: TGTGCCAGCAGCGTAGAGTCCAGTCGGGGCTACACCTTC. This sequence encodes CASSVESSRGYTF.

This chain joins TRBV7-9 and TRBJ2-5; D is uncertain. The V gene lost 1 base and the J gene lost 7 bases, with 10 bases spanning the gap. The CDR3 is 13 amino acids. CDR1 SEHNR and CDR2 FQNEAQ come from the germline V gene (reference sequence). This CDR3 is CASSLGSSGTQYF. CDR3 sequence (DNA): TGTGCCAGCAGCTTAGGGTCGTCGGGGACCCAGTACTTC. Combining the CDR3 with reference TRBV7-9 and TRBJ2-5 gives the whole variable domain DTGVSQNPRHKITKRGQNVTFRCDPISEHNRLYWYRQTLGQGPEFLTYFQNEAQLEKSRLLSDRFSAERPKGSFSTLEIQRTEQGDSAMYLCASSLGSSGTQYFGPGTRLLVL.

This clone was recorded once. The chain joins TRBV7-9 to TRBJ1-1, with 9 bases that match TRBD1. After removal of 5 bases from V and 3 bases from J, the junction contained 4 bases not matched to a gene. From germline, CDR1 is SEHNR and CDR2 FQNEAQ (reference sequence). The CDR3 runs to 14 residues. The CDR3 region has the DNA TGTGCCAGCAGCGGACGGACAGGGGACACTGAAGCTTTCTTT. It encodes CASSGRTGDTEAFF.

There are a few counts of this clone. The gene calls are TRBV9 and TRBJ1-1; a possible D gene is TRBD1 (5 bases). In germline, CDR1 is SGDLS, CDR2 YYNGEE. The CDR3 has 13 amino acids. V was shortened by 3 bases and J by 8 bases, with 14 bases between the two germline ends. CDR3 residues: CASSGQMIPEAFF. DNA of the CDR3: TGTGCCAGCAGCGGACAGATGATACCAGAAGCTTTCTTT. Supplemented by reference TRBV9 and TRBJ1-1, the full variable domain reads DSGVTQTPKHLITATGQRVTLRCSPRSGDLSVYWYQQSLDQGLQFLIQYYNGEERAKGNILERFSAQQFPDLHSELNLSSLELGDSALYFCASSGQMIPEAFFGQGTRLTVV.

V and J are TRBV18 and TRBJ1-1, with a weak D call TRBD1 (5 bases). The CDR3 length is 16 residues. Germline CDR1 reads KGHSH; CDR2 reads LQKENI. V was clipped by 8 bases and J by 1 base, with 20 bases between them. The CDR3: CASERGTGFWNTEAFF. The CDR3 DNA follows: TGTGCCAGCGAACGTGGGACGGGGTTTTGGAACACTGAAGCTTTCTTT.

The chain employs TRBV7-8 and TRBJ1-5; D remains ambiguous. CDR3 length: 12 residues. The germline V gene encodes CDR1 SGHVS and CDR2 FQNEAQ. V was trimmed by 1 base and J by 4 bases, leaving 2 bases between them. CDR3 protein: CASSLVNQPQHF. CDR3 coding DNA: TGTGCCAGCAGCTTAGTGAATCAGCCCCAGCATTTT.

The chain links TRBV6-6 to TRBJ2-5; D gene ambiguous. V was cut by 5 bases and J by 5 bases, with 12 bases left in between. CDR3 length: 13 residues. Germline CDR1 MNHNY, CDR2 SVGAGI (reference sequence). In DNA form, the CDR3 reads TGTGCCAGCAGTGCCACCGACCCGGAGACCCAGTACTTC. Residues: CASSATDPETQYF.